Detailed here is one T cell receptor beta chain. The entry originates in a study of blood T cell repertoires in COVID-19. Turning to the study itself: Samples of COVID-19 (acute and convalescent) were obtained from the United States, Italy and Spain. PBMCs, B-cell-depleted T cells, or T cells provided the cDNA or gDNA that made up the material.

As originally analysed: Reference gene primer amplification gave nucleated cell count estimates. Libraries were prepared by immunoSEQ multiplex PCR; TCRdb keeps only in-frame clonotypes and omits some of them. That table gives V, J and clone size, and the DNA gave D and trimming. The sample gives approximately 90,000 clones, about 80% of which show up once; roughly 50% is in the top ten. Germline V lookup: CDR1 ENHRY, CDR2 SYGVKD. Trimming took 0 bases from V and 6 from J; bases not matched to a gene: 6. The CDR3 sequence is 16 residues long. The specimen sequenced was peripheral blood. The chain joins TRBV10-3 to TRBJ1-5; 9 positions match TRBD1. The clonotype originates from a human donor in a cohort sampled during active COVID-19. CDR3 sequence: CAISESKGTGRQPQHF. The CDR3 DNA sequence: TGTGCCATCAGTGAGTCGAAAGGGACAGGGCGTCAGCCCCAGCATTTT.